A selection of T cell receptor beta chains follows, all from one sample in a study of cytomegalovirus exposure and HLA in healthy donors. Only in-frame clones appear in the TCRdb table, and some are missing; sequencing was by immunoSEQ multiplex PCR. Of approximately 120,000 clones listed, 60% to 85% were seen once; the top ten hold more than 1%. Sequenced: PBMCs. Receptor source: a female donor in good health and CMV-seronegative. CDR3s include the opening cysteine and the closing phenylalanine or tryptophan. Each record gives: clone size, D gene, V gene, J gene, CDR3 DNA, CDR3 protein. D genes are given only for firm matches. Size values are once, few and many counts, or a class for expanded clones, and some rows have none.

size: -; D: TRBD2; V: TRBV5-4; J: TRBJ2-1; DNA: TGTGCCAGCAGCTTTAGCGGGAGGGCCTACAATGAGCAGTTCTTC; CDR3: CASSFSGRAYNEQFF
size: -; D: TRBD2; V: TRBV7-2; J: TRBJ2-7; DNA: TGTGCCAGCAGCCTGGGGACTAGCGGGAGCTACGAGCAGTACTTC; CDR3: CASSLGTSGSYEQYF
size: -; D: -; V: TRBV27; J: TRBJ1-1; DNA: TGTGCCAGCAGTTCCGCGACAGTACGAATGAACACTGAAGCTTTCTTT; CDR3: CASSSATVRMNTEAFF
size: once; D: TRBD2; V: TRBV15; J: TRBJ2-5; DNA: TGTGCCACCAGCAGAGAGGGACTAGCGGGATCCCAAGAGACCCAGTACTTC; CDR3: CATSREGLAGSQETQYF
size: -; D: -; V: TRBV5-6; J: TRBJ1-6; DNA: TGTGCCAGCAGCTGGCAGGGGCAGTCACCCCTCCACTTT; CDR3: CASSWQGQSPLHF
size: -; D: -; V: TRBV6-4; J: TRBJ2-1; DNA: TGTGCCAGCAGTGACCTAACTTCTAGCTCCTACAATGAGCAGTTCTTC; CDR3: CASSDLTSSSYNEQFF
size: -; D: -; V: TRBV6-1; J: TRBJ1-5; DNA: TGTGCCAGCAGGAGGGACAATGTACAGCCCCAGCATTTT; CDR3: CASRRDNVQPQHF
size: -; D: TRBD2; V: TRBV30; J: TRBJ2-1; DNA: TGTGCCTGGAGTAGGGGGACTAGCGGCAATGAGCAGTTCTTC; CDR3: CAWSRGTSGNEQFF
size: -; D: -; V: TRBV6-1; J: TRBJ2-1; DNA: TGTGCCAGCAGTGAAGCGCTTGCGGGGGAGCAGTTCTTC; CDR3: CASSEALAGEQFF
size: -; D: TRBD2; V: TRBV11-2; J: TRBJ2-3; DNA: TGTGCCAGCAGCTTAGGACCGGGACTAGCAGCCACAGATACGCAGTATTTT; CDR3: CASSLGPGLAATDTQYF
size: -; D: -; V: TRBV5-1; J: TRBJ2-3; DNA: TGCGCCAGCAGCCCAGGGATCAACACAGATACGCAGTATTTT; CDR3: CASSPGINTDTQYF
size: -; D: TRBD2; V: TRBV7-9; J: TRBJ2-5; DNA: TGTTCCAGCAGCTTAACCGGCGGGGGAAACCAAGAGACCCAGTACTTC; CDR3: CSSSLTGGGNQETQYF
size: few; D: -; V: TRBV10-2; J: TRBJ1-5; DNA: TGCGCCAGCAGGCGGACGGGGATCGACCAGCCCCAGCATTTT; CDR3: CASRRTGIDQPQHF
size: -; D: TRBD1; V: TRBV18; J: TRBJ2-7; DNA: TGTGCCAGCTCACCATCGGTCTCTACGGGACAGTCCTACGAGCAGTACTTC; CDR3: CASSPSVSTGQSYEQYF
size: -; D: -; V: TRBV30; J: TRBJ2-3; DNA: TGTGCCTGGAGTGTGTCCGGGGTTAGCACAGATACGCAGTATTTT; CDR3: CAWSVSGVSTDTQYF
size: -; D: TRBD1; V: TRBV11-2; J: TRBJ2-6; DNA: TGTGCCAGCAAACCGGGACAGCTCCCCTCTGGGGCCAACGTCCTGACTTTC; CDR3: CASKPGQLPSGANVLTF
size: -; D: TRBD2; V: TRBV2; J: TRBJ2-7; DNA: TGTGCCAGCAGAGGGATGCTAGCGGGGCTCGAGCAGTACTTC; CDR3: CASRGMLAGLEQYF